This T cell receptor (beta chain) was retrieved from a study of cytomegalovirus exposure and HLA in healthy donors. Overall study results and limits: Most TCRs appeared rarely, but some public TCRs recurred in many donors. Later analysis associated a missense DCLRE1C variant with TCR beta V- and J-gene trimming. Researchers catalogued some 160 TCR beta chains as cytomegalovirus-associated.

This clone was picked up a small number of times. Its specificity is not known. The PCR was carried out with 60 Vbeta primers and 13 Jbeta primers. This table comes from immunoSEQ multiplex PCR, and its TCRdb copy is limited to in-frame clones, with some not included. The sample shows about 82,000 clones, around 73% of them seen only once. Germline V gene sequence: CDR1 MGHDK, CDR2 SYGVNS. The length of the CDR3 is 17 residues. Between the trimmed V and J ends, which lost 3 bases and 5 bases, there was a span of 20 bases. The sample taken for sequencing was PBMCs. This receptor was obtained from a middle-aged man in good health and CMV-seronegative. This chain joins TRBV25-1 and TRBJ2-1; tentative D call: TRBD1 (5 bases). The CDR3 spells CASSDRRRGRADNEQFF. The CDR3 DNA sequence: TGTGCCAGCAGTGACCGACGTAGGGGAAGAGCCGACAATGAGCAGTTCTTC. The whole variable domain, filled in from reference TRBV25-1 and TRBJ2-1, reads EADIYQTPRYLVIGTGKKITLECSQTMGHDKMYWYQQDPGMELHLIHYSYGVNSTEKGDLSSESTVSRIRTEHFPLTLESARPSHTSQYLCASSDRRRGRADNEQFFGPGTRLTVL.